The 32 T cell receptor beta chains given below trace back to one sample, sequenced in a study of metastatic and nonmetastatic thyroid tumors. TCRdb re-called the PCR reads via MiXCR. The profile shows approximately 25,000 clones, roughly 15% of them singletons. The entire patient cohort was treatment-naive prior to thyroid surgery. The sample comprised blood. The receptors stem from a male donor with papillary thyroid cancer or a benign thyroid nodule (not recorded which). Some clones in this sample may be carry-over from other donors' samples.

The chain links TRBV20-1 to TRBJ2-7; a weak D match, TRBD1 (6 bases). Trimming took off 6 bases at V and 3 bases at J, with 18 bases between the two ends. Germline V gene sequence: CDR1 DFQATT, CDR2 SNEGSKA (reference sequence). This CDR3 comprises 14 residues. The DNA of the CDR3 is TGCAGTGCCTCGAACCCCGGGACAAACTACGAGCAGTACTTC. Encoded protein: CSASNPGTNYEQYF.

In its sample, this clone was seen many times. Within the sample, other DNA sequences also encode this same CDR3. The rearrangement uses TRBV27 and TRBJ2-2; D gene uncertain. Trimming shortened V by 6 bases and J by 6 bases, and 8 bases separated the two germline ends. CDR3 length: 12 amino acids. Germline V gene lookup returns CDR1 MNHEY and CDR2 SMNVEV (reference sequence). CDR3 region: CASSLTPGELFF. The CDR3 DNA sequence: TGTGCCAGCAGCCTGACCCCCGGGGAGCTGTTTTTT.

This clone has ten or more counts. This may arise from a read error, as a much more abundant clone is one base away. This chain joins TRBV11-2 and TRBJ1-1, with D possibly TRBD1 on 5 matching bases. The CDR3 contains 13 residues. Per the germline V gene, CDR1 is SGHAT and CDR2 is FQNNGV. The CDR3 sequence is CASSSQGPPEASF. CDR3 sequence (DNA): TGTGCCAGCAGCTCTCAGGGCCCCCCTGAAGCTTCCTTT.

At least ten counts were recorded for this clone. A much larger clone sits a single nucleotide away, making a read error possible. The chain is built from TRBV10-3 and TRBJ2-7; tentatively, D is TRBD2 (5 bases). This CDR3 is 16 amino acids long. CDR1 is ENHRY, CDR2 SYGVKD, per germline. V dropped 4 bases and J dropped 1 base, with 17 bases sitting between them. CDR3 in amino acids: CAISGSEGRSSYEQYF. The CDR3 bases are TGTGCCATCAGTGGGTCAGAGGGCAGATCTTCCTACGAGCAGTACTTC.

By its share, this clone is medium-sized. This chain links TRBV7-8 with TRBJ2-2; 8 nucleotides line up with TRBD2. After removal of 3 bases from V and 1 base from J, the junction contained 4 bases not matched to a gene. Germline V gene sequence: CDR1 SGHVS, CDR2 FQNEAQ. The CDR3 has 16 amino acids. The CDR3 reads CASSFQRERNTGELFF. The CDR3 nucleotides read TGTGCCAGCAGCTTTCAGCGGGAGAGGAACACCGGGGAGCTGTTTTTT.

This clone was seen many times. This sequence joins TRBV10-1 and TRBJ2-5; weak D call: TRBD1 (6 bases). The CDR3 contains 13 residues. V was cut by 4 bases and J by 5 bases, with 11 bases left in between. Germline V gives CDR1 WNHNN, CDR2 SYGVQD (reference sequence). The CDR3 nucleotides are TGCGCCAGCAGTGGAGGACAGCTTGAGACCCAGTACTTC. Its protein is CASSGGQLETQYF.

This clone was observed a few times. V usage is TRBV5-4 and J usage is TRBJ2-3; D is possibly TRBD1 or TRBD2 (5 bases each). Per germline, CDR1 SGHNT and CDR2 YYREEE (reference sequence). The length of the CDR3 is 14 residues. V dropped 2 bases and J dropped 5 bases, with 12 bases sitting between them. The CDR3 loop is CASSFVGGVDTQYF. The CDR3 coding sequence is TGTGCCAGCAGCTTTGTTGGGGGAGTAGATACGCAGTATTTT.

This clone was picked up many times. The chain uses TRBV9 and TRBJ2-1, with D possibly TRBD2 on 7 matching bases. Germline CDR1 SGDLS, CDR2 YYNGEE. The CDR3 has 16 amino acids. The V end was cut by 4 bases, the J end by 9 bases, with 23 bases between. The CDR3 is CASSPRGAGGLGEQFF. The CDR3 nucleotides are TGTGCCAGCAGCCCTCGGGGGGCTGGTGGTTTAGGTGAGCAGTTCTTC.

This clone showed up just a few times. The CDR3 is CSVGPPYEQYF. In DNA, the CDR3 is TGCAGCGTGGGACCCCCCTACGAGCAGTACTTC. The chain joins TRBV29-1 to TRBJ2-7, with D perhaps given as TRBD1 or TRBD2 (5 bases each). Trimming cost V 6 bases and J 2 bases, with 8 bases left between them. The CDR3 is made up of 11 amino acids. Germline V gene sequence: CDR1 SQVTM, CDR2 ANQGSEA.

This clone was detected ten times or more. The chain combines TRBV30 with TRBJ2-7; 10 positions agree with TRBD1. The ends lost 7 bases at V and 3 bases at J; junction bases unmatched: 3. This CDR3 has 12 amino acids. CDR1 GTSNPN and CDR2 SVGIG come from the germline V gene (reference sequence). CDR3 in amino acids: CALDRGNYEQYF. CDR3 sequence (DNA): TGTGCCTTGGACAGGGGGAACTACGAGCAGTACTTC.

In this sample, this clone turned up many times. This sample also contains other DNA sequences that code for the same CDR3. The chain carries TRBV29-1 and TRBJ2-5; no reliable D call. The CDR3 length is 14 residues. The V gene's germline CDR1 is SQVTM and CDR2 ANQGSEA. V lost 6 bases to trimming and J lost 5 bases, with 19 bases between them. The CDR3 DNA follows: TGCAGCGTAAACATTGCCATCTCCGGGGAGACCCAGTACTTC. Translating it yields CSVNIAISGETQYF. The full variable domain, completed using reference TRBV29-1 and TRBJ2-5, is SAVISQKPSRDICQRGTSLTIQCQVDSQVTMMFWYRQQPGQSLTLIATANQGSEATYESGFVIDKFPISRPNLTFSTLTVSNMSPEDSSIYLCSVNIAISGETQYFGPGTRLLVL.

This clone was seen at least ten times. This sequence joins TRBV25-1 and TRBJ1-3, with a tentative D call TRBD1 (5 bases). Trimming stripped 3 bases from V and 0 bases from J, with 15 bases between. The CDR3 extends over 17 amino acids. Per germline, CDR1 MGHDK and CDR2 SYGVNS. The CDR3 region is CASSDLWDGSSGNTIYF. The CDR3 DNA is TGTGCCAGCAGTGACCTTTGGGACGGAAGCTCTGGAAACACCATATATTTT. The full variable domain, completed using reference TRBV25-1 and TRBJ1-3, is EADIYQTPRYLVIGTGKKITLECSQTMGHDKMYWYQQDPGMELHLIHYSYGVNSTEKGDLSSESTVSRIRTEHFPLTLESARPSHTSQYLCASSDLWDGSSGNTIYFGEGSWLTVV.

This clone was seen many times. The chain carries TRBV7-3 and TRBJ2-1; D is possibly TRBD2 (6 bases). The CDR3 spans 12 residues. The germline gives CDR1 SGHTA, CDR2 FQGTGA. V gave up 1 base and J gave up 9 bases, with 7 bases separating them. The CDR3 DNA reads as TGTGCCAGCAGCTTAAAGGAGGGTGAGCAGTTCTTC. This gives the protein CASSLKEGEQFF.

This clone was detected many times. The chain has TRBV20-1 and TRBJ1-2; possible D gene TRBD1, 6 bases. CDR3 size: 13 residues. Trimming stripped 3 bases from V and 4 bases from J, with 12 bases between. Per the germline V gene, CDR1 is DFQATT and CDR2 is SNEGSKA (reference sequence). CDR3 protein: CSASEGGIYGYTF. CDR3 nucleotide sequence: TGCAGTGCTAGTGAAGGGGGAATCTATGGCTACACCTTC.

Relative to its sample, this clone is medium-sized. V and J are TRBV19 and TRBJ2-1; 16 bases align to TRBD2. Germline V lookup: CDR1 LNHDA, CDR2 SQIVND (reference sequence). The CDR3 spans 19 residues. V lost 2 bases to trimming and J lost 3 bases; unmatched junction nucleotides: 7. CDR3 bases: TGTGCCAGTAGTATACCCGCCGGGACTAGCGGGGGGGTCTACAATGAGCAGTTCTTC. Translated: CASSIPAGTSGGVYNEQFF. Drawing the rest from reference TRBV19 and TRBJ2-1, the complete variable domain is DGGITQSPKYLFRKEGQNVTLSCEQNLNHDAMYWYRQDPGQGLRLIYYSQIVNDFQKGDIAEGYSVSREKKESFPLTVTSAQKNPTAFYLCASSIPAGTSGGVYNEQFFGPGTRLTVL.

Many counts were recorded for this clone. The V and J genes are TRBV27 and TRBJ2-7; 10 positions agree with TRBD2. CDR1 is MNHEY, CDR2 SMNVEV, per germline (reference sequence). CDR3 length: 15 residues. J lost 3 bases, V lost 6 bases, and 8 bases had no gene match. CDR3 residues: CASRPSGGRLYEQYF. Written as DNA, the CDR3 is TGTGCCAGCAGGCCTAGCGGGGGCCGACTCTACGAGCAGTACTTC.

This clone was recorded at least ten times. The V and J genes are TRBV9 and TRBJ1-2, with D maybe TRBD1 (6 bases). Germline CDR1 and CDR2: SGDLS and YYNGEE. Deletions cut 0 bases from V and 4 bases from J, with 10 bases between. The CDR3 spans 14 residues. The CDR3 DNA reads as TGTGCCAGCAGCGTAGATCAACAGGGCTATGGCTACACCTTC. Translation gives CASSVDQQGYGYTF.

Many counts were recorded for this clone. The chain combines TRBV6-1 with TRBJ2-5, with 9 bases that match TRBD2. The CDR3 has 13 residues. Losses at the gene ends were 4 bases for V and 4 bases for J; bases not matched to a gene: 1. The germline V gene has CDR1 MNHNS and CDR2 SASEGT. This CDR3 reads CASSGRGGETQYF. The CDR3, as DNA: TGTGCCAGCAGTGGGCGGGGGGGAGAGACCCAGTACTTC.

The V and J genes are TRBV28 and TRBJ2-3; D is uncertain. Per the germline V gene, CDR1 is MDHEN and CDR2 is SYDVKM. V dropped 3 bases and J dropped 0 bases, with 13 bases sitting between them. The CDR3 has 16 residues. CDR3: CASSFRRPLSTDTQYF. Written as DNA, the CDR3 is TGTGCCAGCAGTTTCCGCCGGCCCCTTAGCACAGATACGCAGTATTTT.

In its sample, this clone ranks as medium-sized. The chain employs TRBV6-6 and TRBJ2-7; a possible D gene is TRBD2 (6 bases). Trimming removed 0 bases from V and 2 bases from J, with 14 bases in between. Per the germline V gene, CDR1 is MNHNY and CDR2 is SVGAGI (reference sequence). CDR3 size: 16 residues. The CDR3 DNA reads TGTGCCAGCAGTTACTCGAAAAGGCGGGGTCCCTACGAGCAGTACTTC. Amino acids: CASSYSKRRGPYEQYF.

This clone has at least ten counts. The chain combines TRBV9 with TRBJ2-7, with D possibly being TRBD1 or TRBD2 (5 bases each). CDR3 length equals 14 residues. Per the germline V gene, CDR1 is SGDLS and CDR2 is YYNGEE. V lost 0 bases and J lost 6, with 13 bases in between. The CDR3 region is CASSVAYRGGEQYF. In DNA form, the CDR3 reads TGTGCCAGCAGCGTAGCGTATCGTGGGGGCGAGCAGTACTTC.

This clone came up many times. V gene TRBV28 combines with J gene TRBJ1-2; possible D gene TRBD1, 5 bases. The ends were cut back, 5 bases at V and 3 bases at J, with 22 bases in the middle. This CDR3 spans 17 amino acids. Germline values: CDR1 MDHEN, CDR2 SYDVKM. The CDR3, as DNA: TGTGCCAGCAGTGACGGGACGCCAAAACGCGGCTACTATGGCTACACCTTC. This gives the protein CASSDGTPKRGYYGYTF.

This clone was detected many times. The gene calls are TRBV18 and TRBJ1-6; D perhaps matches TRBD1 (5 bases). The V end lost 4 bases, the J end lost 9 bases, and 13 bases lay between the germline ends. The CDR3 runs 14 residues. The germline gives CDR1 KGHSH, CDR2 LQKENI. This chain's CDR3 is CASSQTAESSPLHF. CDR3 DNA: TGTGCCAGCTCACAGACAGCTGAATCTTCACCCCTCCACTTT.

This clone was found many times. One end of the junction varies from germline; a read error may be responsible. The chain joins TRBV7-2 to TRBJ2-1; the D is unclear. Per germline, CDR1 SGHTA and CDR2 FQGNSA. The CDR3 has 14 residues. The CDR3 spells CASSRPTSHNEQFF. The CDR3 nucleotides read TGTGCCAGCAGCCGACCGACCTCCCACAATGAGCAGTTCTTC.

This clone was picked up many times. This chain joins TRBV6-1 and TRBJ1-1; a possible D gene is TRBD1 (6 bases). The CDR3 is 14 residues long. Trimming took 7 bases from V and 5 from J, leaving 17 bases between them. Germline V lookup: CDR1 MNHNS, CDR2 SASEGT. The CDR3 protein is CASTTWGAGTEAFF. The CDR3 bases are TGTGCCAGCACCACATGGGGGGCTGGGACTGAAGCTTTCTTT.

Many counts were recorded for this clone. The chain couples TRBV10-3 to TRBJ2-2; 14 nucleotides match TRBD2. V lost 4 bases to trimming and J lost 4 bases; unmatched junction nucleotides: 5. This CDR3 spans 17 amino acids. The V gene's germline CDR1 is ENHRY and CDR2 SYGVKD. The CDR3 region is CAISGTSGGSGTGELFF. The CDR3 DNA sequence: TGTGCCATCAGTGGGACTAGCGGGGGGTCGGGCACCGGGGAGCTGTTTTTT.

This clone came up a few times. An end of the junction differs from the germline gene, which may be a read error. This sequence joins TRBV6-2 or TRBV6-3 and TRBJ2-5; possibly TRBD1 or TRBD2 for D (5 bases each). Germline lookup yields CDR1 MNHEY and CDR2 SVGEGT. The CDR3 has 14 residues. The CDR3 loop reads CASSYLAGARTHYF. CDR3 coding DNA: TGTGCCAGCAGTTATCTAGCTGGGGCTCGGACCCATTACTTC.

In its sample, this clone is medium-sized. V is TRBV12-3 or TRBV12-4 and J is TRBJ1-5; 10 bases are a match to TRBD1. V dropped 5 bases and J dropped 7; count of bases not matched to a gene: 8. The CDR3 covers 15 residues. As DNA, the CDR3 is TGTGCCAGCAGTCCGCTAGGACAGGGGGGACAGCCCCAGCATTTT. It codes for CASSPLGQGGQPQHF.

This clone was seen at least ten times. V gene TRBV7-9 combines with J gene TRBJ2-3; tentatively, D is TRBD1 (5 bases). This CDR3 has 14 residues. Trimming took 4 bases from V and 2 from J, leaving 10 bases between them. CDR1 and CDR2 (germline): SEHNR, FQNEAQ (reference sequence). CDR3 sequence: CASSSQETTDTQYF. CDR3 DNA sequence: TGTGCCAGCAGCTCACAGGAGACCACAGATACGCAGTATTTT.

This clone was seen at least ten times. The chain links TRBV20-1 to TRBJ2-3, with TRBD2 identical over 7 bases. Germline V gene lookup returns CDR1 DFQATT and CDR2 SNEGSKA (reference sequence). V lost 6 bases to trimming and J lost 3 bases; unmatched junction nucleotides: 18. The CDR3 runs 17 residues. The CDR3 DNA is TGCAGTGCCCCGTTGGGTGGGAGGGTTTTTGGGACAGATACGCAGTATTTT. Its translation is CSAPLGGRVFGTDTQYF.

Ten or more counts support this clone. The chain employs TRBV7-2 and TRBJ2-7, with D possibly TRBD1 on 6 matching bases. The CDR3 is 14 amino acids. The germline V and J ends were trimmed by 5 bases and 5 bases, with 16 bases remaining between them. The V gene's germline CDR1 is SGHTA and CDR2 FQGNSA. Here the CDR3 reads CASSLPVGGDEQYF. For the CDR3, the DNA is TGTGCCAGCAGCCTACCGGTAGGGGGTGACGAGCAGTACTTC.

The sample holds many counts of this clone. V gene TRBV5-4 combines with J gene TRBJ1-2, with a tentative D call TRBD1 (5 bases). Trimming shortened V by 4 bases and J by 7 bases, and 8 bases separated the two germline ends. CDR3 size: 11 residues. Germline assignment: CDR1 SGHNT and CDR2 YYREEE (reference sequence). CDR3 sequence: CASSGAIGYTF. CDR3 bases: TGTGCCAGCAGCGGGGCGATTGGCTACACCTTC.